Described below is a single T cell receptor (beta chain) sequence and its context. TCRdb keeps only in-frame clones here, not all; method: immunoSEQ multiplex PCR. Among roughly 30,000 clones listed, roughly 65% were seen once. This record comes from a study of blood T cell repertoires in COVID-19. For the study at large: Acute-phase and convalescent COVID-19 samples originated in the United States, Italy and Spain.

Germline values: CDR1 SNHLY, CDR2 FYNNEI. The CDR3 is 14 residues long. V shed 6 bases and J 2 bases; nucleotides not matched to a gene: 3. The chain links TRBV2 to TRBJ2-3, with 9 bases identical to TRBD2. This clonotype was obtained from a human donor in a cohort sampled during active COVID-19. The sample consisted of peripheral blood. As DNA, the CDR3 is TGTGCCAGCAGGGAGCGGGGGGCCACAGATACGCAGTATTTT. It is translated as CASRERGATDTQYF. The full variable domain, its missing parts supplied by reference TRBV2 and TRBJ2-3, is EPEVTQTPSHQVTQMGQEVILRCVPISNHLYFYWYRQILGQKVEFLVSFYNNEISEKSEIFDDQFSVERPDGSNFTLKIRSTKLEDSAMYFCASRERGATDTQYFGPGTRLTVL.